This paragraph reports one T cell receptor beta chain. The method was immunoSEQ multiplex PCR; TCRdb's version includes in-frame clones alone and lacks a portion of them. The sample lists a few hundred thousand clones, around 90% occurring once. The record originates from a study of blood T cell repertoires in COVID-19. About the study: Spain, Italy and the United States supplied samples that represented acute and convalescent COVID-19. T cells, B-cell-depleted T cells, or PBMCs supplied cDNA or gDNA.

While infection was still active, Seattle patients were enrolled and then followed longitudinally. Per germline, CDR1 GTSNPN and CDR2 SVGIG (reference sequence). The CDR3 totals 15 residues. V lost 2 bases, J lost 5 bases, and 7 bases stayed unmatched. Sequencing was done on a sample of peripheral blood. The TCR originated in a woman between 40 and 50 years old with COVID-19, enrolled during active disease. The V gene is TRBV30, the J gene TRBJ1-4, with 8 positions matching TRBD1. This chain's CDR3 is CAWSTYRGENEKLFF. The CDR3 coding sequence is TGTGCCTGGAGTACCTACAGGGGGGAGAATGAAAAACTGTTTTTT.